This T cell receptor beta chain was captured by sequencing in a study of blood T cells in healthy people across ages. Regarding the study as a whole: The study regarded diversity estimates from one million T cells as underestimates. Per million T cells, TCR beta diversity dropped about linearly as age rose.

The draw of peripheral blood yielded roughly 10 milliliters from each donor. Total RNA, at least 6 micrograms per sample, was extracted from PBMCs. A second 7 to 11 cycle PCR used barcoded and J-beta primers. MiXCR, applied by TCRdb to the 5' RACE reads, yields one record per CDR3 protein. The table shows 650,000 to 900,000 distinct CDR3 sequences, with around two thirds occurring only once. CDR1 and CDR2 from the germline V gene are SGHTA and FQGNSA. Trimming removed 1 base at V and 4 bases at J, with 13 bases between. CDR3 length: 15 residues. This clonotype was picked up a small number of times. Its antigen is as yet unknown.

The sample was blood. The chain uses TRBV7-2 and TRBJ1-2; perhaps TRBD1 as D (6 bases). This sequence was found in a man aged 30-40 years in good health. This CDR3 reads CASSLDGGLRYGYTF. CDR3 bases: TGTGCCAGCAGCTTAGATGGGGGGCTGCGCTATGGCTACACCTTC. The full variable domain, rest sourced from reference TRBV7-2 and TRBJ1-2, is GAGVSQSPSNKVTEKGKDVELRCDPISGHTALYWYRQSLGQGLEFLIYFQGNSAPDKSGLPSDRFSAERTGGSVSTLTIQRTQQEDSAVYLCASSLDGGLRYGYTFGSGTRLTVV.